Listed below are T cell receptor beta chains from one sample, sequenced in a study of blood T cell repertoires in COVID-19. Method: immunoSEQ multiplex PCR; TCRdb's copy keeps in-frame clones and lacks some. Among about 240,000 clones, 86% were seen once, and the ten largest hold 2.5% to 3.5%. Sequences were obtained from peripheral blood. The receptors shown here come from a woman in her twenties or thirties who had recovered from COVID-19. The CDR3 runs from the conserved cysteine through the conserved F or W. Each record gives: clone size, V gene, D gene, J gene, CDR3 protein, CDR3 DNA. A D gene is named only where the DNA matches it firmly. The listing skips clone size in some rows; elsewhere it reads once, few, many or a size class.

abundance: -
v_gene: TRBV5-6
d_gene: TRBD2
j_gene: TRBJ2-3
CDR3aa: CASSHAYSGIRTDTQYF
CDR3nt: TGTGCCAGCAGCCACGCTTATAGCGGGATACGCACAGATACGCAGTATTTT

abundance: -
v_gene: TRBV3-1/TRBV3-2
d_gene: -
j_gene: TRBJ2-7
CDR3aa: CASSQERHRSIF
CDR3nt: TGTGCCAGCAGCCAAGAACGACACCGCTCCATTTTC

abundance: -
v_gene: TRBV27
d_gene: TRBD1
j_gene: TRBJ2-7
CDR3aa: CASSAGTGGREQYF
CDR3nt: TGTGCCAGCAGTGCCGGGACAGGGGGGCGCGAGCAGTACTTC

abundance: -
v_gene: TRBV29-1
d_gene: TRBD1
j_gene: TRBJ2-7
CDR3aa: CSVSGQFSYEQYF
CDR3nt: TGCAGCGTCTCGGGACAGTTTTCCTACGAGCAGTACTTC

abundance: -
v_gene: TRBV15
d_gene: -
j_gene: TRBJ2-4
CDR3aa: CATSRGGQNIQYF
CDR3nt: TGTGCCACCAGCAGAGGGGGGCAAAACATTCAGTACTTC

abundance: -
v_gene: TRBV7-2
d_gene: -
j_gene: TRBJ2-1
CDR3aa: CASSLEGFTNEQFF
CDR3nt: TGTGCCAGCAGCTTGGAGGGATTCACTAATGAGCAGTTCTTC

abundance: -
v_gene: TRBV2
d_gene: TRBD1
j_gene: TRBJ2-7
CDR3aa: CASSDSWSWRDRGSYEQYF
CDR3nt: TGTGCCAGCAGTGACTCATGGTCCTGGCGGGACAGGGGTTCCTACGAGCAGTACTTC

abundance: -
v_gene: TRBV7-8
d_gene: TRBD2
j_gene: TRBJ2-1
CDR3aa: CASIRLAGVTYNEQFF
CDR3nt: TGTGCCAGCATCCGGCTGGCGGGGGTCACCTACAATGAGCAGTTCTTC

abundance: -
v_gene: TRBV27
d_gene: TRBD1
j_gene: TRBJ2-1
CDR3aa: CASRGTGNDWEQFF
CDR3nt: TGTGCCAGCAGGGGGACAGGTAATGATTGGGAGCAGTTCTTC

abundance: -
v_gene: TRBV7-6
d_gene: -
j_gene: TRBJ1-2
CDR3aa: CGGHYGYTF
CDR3nt: TGTGGCGGTCACTATGGCTACACCTTC

abundance: -
v_gene: TRBV5-4
d_gene: TRBD2
j_gene: TRBJ2-7
CDR3aa: CASSLTGGEQYF
CDR3nt: TGTGCCAGCAGCCTGACCGGGGGGGAGCAGTACTTC

abundance: -
v_gene: TRBV19
d_gene: TRBD2
j_gene: TRBJ2-2
CDR3aa: CASRGRDTGELFF
CDR3nt: TGTGCCAGTAGGGGGAGGGACACCGGGGAGCTGTTTTTT

abundance: once
v_gene: TRBV3-1/TRBV3-2
d_gene: -
j_gene: TRBJ2-1
CDR3aa: CASSRGLRNNEQFF
CDR3nt: TGTGCCAGCAGCCGCGGACTAAGAAACAATGAGCAGTTCTTC

abundance: once
v_gene: TRBV5-1
d_gene: TRBD2
j_gene: TRBJ2-2
CDR3aa: CASGSRGANTGELFF
CDR3nt: TGCGCCAGCGGGTCCCGGGGGGCGAACACCGGGGAGCTGTTTTTT